This TCR beta chain was observed in a study of long-term antiretroviral therapy in people with HIV. The trim removed 4 bases at V and 1 base at J, leaving 11 bases unmatched. CDR3 size: 18 residues. The V gene's germline CDR1 is SGHTA and CDR2 FQGNSA. Run at survey level, the immunoSEQ assay was version v3.0. Sequencing targeted roughly 35,000-50,000 T-cell genomes per sample. Repertoires were generated with immunoSEQ multiplex PCR, while TCRdb's copy carries only in-frame clones and drops some. The repertoire holds approximately 13,000 clones, with over 70% as singletons. Points from the study as a whole: Blood, drawn from about 2003 to 2017, may reflect older ART regimens. Controls exceeded HIV repertoires in CDR3 length range.

As concerns this clone: Antigen specificity is unknown.

The source material was unsorted PBMCs, sampled 1.3 years before starting antiretroviral therapy. J is TRBJ2-7 and V is TRBV7-2, with 12 bases matching TRBD2. The receptor was derived from a man in his forties with HIV. The CDR3 loop is CASSYLAGGVLGSYEQYF. The CDR3 DNA is TGTGCCAGCAGCTACCTAGCGGGGGGGGTCCTAGGTTCCTACGAGCAGTACTTC.